This TCR beta chain emerged from a study of cytomegalovirus exposure and HLA in healthy donors. The CDR3 runs 17 residues. CDR1 MGHRA and CDR2 YSYEKL come from the germline V gene. V dropped 0 bases and J dropped 1 base, with 10 bases sitting between them. With 60 Vbeta and 13 Jbeta primers, the PCR was carried out. Only in-frame clones appear in the TCRdb table, and some are missing; sequencing was by immunoSEQ multiplex PCR. Counted here are about 160,000 clones, over 70% occurring once; the ten biggest clones make up approximately 1.4%. This sequence joins TRBV4-1 and TRBJ1-6; TRBD1 is a possible D gene (5 bases). Sequencing was performed on PBMCs. The origin of this receptor is a woman aged 25 to 39 in good health and CMV-seronegative. Here the CDR3 DNA reads TGCGCCAGCAGCCAAGAGCCAGGGAGGTCCTATAATTCACCCCTCCACTTT. Translated, it gives CASSQEPGRSYNSPLHF.